The 9 T cell receptor beta chains listed next were all sequenced from one sample in a study of OX40 agonist ivuxolimab in advanced cancers. TCRdb's copy holds only in-frame clones and misses some; the assay was immunoSEQ multiplex PCR. The sample yields 70,000 to 95,000 clones, roughly 89% seen once. The sample in question was CD4+ or CD8+ T cells sorted from blood, obtained in a trial of the OX40 agonist ivuxolimab. Every receptor here comes from an adult with an advanced solid tumor such as melanoma, head and neck, liver or kidney cancer.

This clone has a single count. V and J are TRBV11-3 and TRBJ2-2; perhaps D is TRBD1 or TRBD2 (5 bases each). The germline V gene encodes CDR1 SGHNT and CDR2 YENEEA. Trimming cost V 3 bases and J 1 base, with 9 bases left between them. The CDR3 sequence is 15 residues long. The CDR3 nucleotides are TGTGCCAGCAGCTTCCGGGGCTTGAACACCGGGGAGCTGTTTTTT. Translated, it gives CASSFRGLNTGELFF.

The chain uses TRBV11-3 and TRBJ2-1, with a possible D match to TRBD1 (5 bases). CDR1 is SGHNT and CDR2 is YENEEA in the germline V gene. V gave up 2 bases and J gave up 5 bases, with 16 bases separating them. The CDR3 covers 16 residues. In DNA, the CDR3 is TGTGCCAGCAGCTTACTTCTAGGGGTGATCGACAATGAGCAGTTCTTC. Translating gives CASSLLLGVIDNEQFF.

This chain links TRBV10-3 with TRBJ2-3; 10 bases align to TRBD2. The J segment lost 6 bases and the V segment lost 4 bases, leaving 4 bases of the junction unmatched. The CDR3 covers 14 residues. Germline CDR1 reads ENHRY; CDR2 reads SYGVKD. CDR3 amino acids: CAISGSGREDTQYF. In nucleotides, the CDR3 is TGTGCCATCAGTGGGAGCGGGAGGGAGGATACGCAGTATTTT.

This chain links TRBV4-1 with TRBJ1-6, with 8 bases that match TRBD1. The CDR3 contains 18 residues. The V gene's germline CDR1 is MGHRA and CDR2 YSYEKL. J lost 9 bases, V lost 3 bases, and 16 bases had no gene match. CDR3 sequence reads: CASSQGPGQEANGSPLHF. For the CDR3, the DNA is TGCGCCAGCAGCCAGGGCCCGGGACAGGAAGCGAATGGTTCACCCCTCCACTTT.

The genes are TRBV5-4 and TRBJ2-1; possible D gene TRBD1, 6 bases. The germline V and J ends were trimmed by 0 bases and 7 bases, with 11 bases remaining between them. The length of the CDR3 is 14 residues. Germline V lookup: CDR1 SGHNT, CDR2 YYREEE (reference sequence). The DNA for the CDR3 is TGTGCCAGCAGCTTGGTCAGGGACAAGAATGAGCAGTTCTTC. It specifies CASSLVRDKNEQFF.

The chain links TRBV11-3 to TRBJ2-7, with 7 bases identical to TRBD1. Looked up from germline, CDR1 is SGHNT and CDR2 is YENEEA. This CDR3 is built from 15 residues. After removal of 3 bases from V and 3 bases from J, the junction contained 8 bases not matched to a gene. The DNA for the CDR3 is TGTGCCAGCAGCTTGGAGACAGGGTATTACTACGAGCAGTACTTC. It specifies CASSLETGYYYEQYF.

This clone was counted a few times. The chain employs TRBV6-1 and TRBJ2-1; 11 bases are shared with TRBD2. Germline V CDR1 and CDR2: MNHNS, SASEGT. J was trimmed by 4 bases and V by 2 bases; bases with no gene match: 1. This CDR3 contains 15 residues. CDR3 coding DNA: TGTGCCAGCAGTGAAAGGACTAGCGGGTACAATGAGCAGTTCTTC. Translating gives CASSERTSGYNEQFF.

The genes are TRBV30 and TRBJ1-1; D call uncertain. V dropped 2 bases and J dropped 0 bases, with 7 bases sitting between them. Germline-derived CDR1 and CDR2 are GTSNPN and SVGIG (reference sequence). The CDR3 has 13 amino acids. The CDR3 spells CAWSYDLNTEAFF. As DNA, the CDR3 is TGTGCCTGGAGTTACGACTTGAACACTGAAGCTTTCTTT.

For the CDR3, the DNA is TGTGCCAGCAGTGACAGGGGTCCTTCCTACGAGCAGTACTTC. It encodes CASSDRGPSYEQYF. This rearrangement joins TRBV6-1 to TRBJ2-7, with a weak D call TRBD1 (6 bases). V was clipped by 3 bases and J by 1 base, with 10 bases between them. The CDR3 has 14 residues. Germline values: CDR1 MNHNS, CDR2 SASEGT.